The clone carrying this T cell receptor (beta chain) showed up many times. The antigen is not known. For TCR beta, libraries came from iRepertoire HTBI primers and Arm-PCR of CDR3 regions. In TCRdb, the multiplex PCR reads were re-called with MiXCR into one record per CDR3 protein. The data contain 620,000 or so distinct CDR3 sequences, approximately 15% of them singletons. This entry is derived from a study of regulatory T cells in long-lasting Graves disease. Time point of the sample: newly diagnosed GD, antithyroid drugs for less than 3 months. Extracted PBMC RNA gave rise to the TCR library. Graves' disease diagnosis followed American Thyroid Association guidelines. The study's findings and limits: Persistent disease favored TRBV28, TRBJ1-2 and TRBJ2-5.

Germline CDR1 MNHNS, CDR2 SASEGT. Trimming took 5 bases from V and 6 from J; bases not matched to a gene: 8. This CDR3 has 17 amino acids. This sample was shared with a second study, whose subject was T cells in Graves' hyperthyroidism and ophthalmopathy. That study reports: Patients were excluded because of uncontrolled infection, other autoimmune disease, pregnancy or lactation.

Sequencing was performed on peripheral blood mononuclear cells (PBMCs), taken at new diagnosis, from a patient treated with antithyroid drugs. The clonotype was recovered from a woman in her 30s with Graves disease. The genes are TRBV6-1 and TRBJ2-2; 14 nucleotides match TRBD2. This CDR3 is CASSRLAGGLIAGELFF. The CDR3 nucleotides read TGTGCCAGCAGTCGACTAGCGGGAGGGCTGATAGCCGGGGAGCTGTTTTTT.